This T cell receptor (beta chain) comes out of a study of shared clonotypes between healthy human individuals. Study background: CD4 naive cells filled three plates per donor, CD4 memory three, CD8 naive two and CD8 memory one. Overall study results and limits: Sequencing depth was a factor that was expected to affect clonotype sharing among donors.

As defined, naive CD8 cells were CD45RO-negative and positively selected for CCR7, with terminally differentiated effector memory CD45RA+ cells excluded. In this sample, this clone turned up once. What it recognizes is unknown. The CDR3 loop spans 17 amino acids. The germline gives CDR1 LGHNA, CDR2 YSLEER. With 3 bases clipped from V and 0 bases from J, the junction kept 8 bases outside the gene matches. Replicate sorted-subset PCRs were loaded with roughly 190 ng DNA, approximately 31,000 T cell genomes. The data were produced by immunoSEQ multiplex PCR, yet TCRdb's version contains in-frame clones alone and is incomplete. The table has some 2,100,000 clones, approximately 94% seen once.

The V call is TRBV4-3, the J call TRBJ2-1, with 7 positions matching TRBD2. Sequencing was performed on naive CD8+ T cells from PBMCs. This receptor was obtained from a man aged 18 to 29 in good health. Some clones in this sample may be carry-over from other donors' samples. CDR3 DNA: TGCGCCAGCAGCCATGGTAGCGGGCGCATCTCCTACAATGAGCAGTTCTTC. It encodes CASSHGSGRISYNEQFF.